Detailed here is one T cell receptor beta chain. Original handling: Nucleated cell number was recorded as an estimate derived from reference gene primer amplification. Libraries were prepared by immunoSEQ multiplex PCR; TCRdb keeps only in-frame clonotypes and omits some of them. V and J calls plus clone size are reproduced from that table; the DNA served to infer D and trimming. Of under 200,000 clones listed, approximately 86% are singletons. This record comes from a study of blood T cell repertoires in COVID-19. Study summary: COVID-19 samples collected from the United States, Italy and Spain covered acute and convalescent phases. From T cells, B-cell-depleted T cells, or PBMCs came the material, which was cDNA or gDNA.

Germline assignment: CDR1 LNHNV and CDR2 YYDKDF (reference sequence). This CDR3 is built from 16 residues. Trimming removed 3 bases from V and 0 bases from J, with 12 bases in between. This sequence was found in a man aged 55-75 years with acute or convalescent COVID-19. The sequenced sample was peripheral blood. The rearrangement links TRBV15 to TRBJ2-1; no definite D call. CDR3 protein: CATSSPRGGSYNEQFF. The CDR3 DNA reads as TGTGCCACCAGCAGCCCCAGAGGCGGCTCCTACAATGAGCAGTTCTTC.